Below are 25 T cell receptor beta chains sequenced from a single sample in a study of identical twins. One entry per CDR3 protein results from TCRdb running MiXCR on the 5' RACE reads. Of 640,000 or so distinct CDR3 sequences listed, approximately 6% are singletons. Sequencing was done on a sample of naive T cells sorted from blood. These receptors were collected from a man between 18 and 35 years old in good health.

In this sample, this clonotype turned up a few times. This chain joins TRBV27 and TRBJ2-7; TRBD2 agrees at 9 bases. CDR1 is MNHEY, CDR2 SMNVEV, per germline (reference sequence). CDR3 length equals 15 residues. The V segment lost 3 bases and the J segment 5 bases; nucleotides outside the gene matches: 8. The CDR3 spells CASSFVGGRVHEQYF. The CDR3 coding sequence is TGTGCCAGCAGTTTCGTCGGCGGGAGGGTCCACGAGCAGTACTTC.

This clonotype appeared many times. The rearrangement uses TRBV7-2 and TRBJ2-3; 11 bases align to TRBD2. The CDR3 has 16 amino acids. CDR1 is SGHTA and CDR2 is FQGNSA in the germline V gene. The J segment lost 1 base and the V segment lost 5 bases, leaving 5 bases of the junction unmatched. The CDR3 nucleotides are TGTGCCAGCAGCAAAACTAGCGGGGGACGCACAGATACGCAGTATTTT. This sequence encodes CASSKTSGGRTDTQYF.

The CDR3 is CASSSKGQGRNTAYNEQFF. The CDR3 DNA follows: TGTGCCAGCAGCTCCAAGGGGCAGGGGCGGAACACCGCTTACAATGAGCAGTTCTTC. The chain carries TRBV11-1 and TRBJ2-1; D may be TRBD1 (6 bases). Deletions cut 4 bases from V and 4 bases from J, with 26 bases between. The CDR3 contains 19 residues. Looked up from germline, CDR1 is SGHAT and CDR2 is FQDESV (reference sequence).

This clonotype was counted ten times or more. The chain has TRBV7-2 and TRBJ2-5, with 7 bases fitting TRBD1. This CDR3 region has 15 residues. Germline trimming cut 4 bases from V and 2 bases from J; bases unmatched to any gene: 7. Germline V lookup: CDR1 SGHTA, CDR2 FQGNSA. The CDR3 nucleotides are TGTGCCAGCAGCTCCGCCTTGACAGGGCAAGAGACCCAGTACTTC. The encoded protein is CASSSALTGQETQYF.

The chain employs TRBV30 and TRBJ2-1; 10 nucleotides align to TRBD2. Germline V gene lookup returns CDR1 GTSNPN and CDR2 SVGIG (reference sequence). The V and J ends lost 4 bases and 9 bases, in that order; junction bases with no gene match: 12. The CDR3 consists of 15 residues. The CDR3 DNA sequence: TGTGCCTGGATTAATAGCGGGAGGCCCCGATTTGAGCAGTTCTTC. This gives the protein CAWINSGRPRFEQFF.

With regard to this clonotype: With a much larger clone just one base away, this may be a read error. V gene TRBV4-3 combines with J gene TRBJ2-7; 7 bases match TRBD1. Germline V gives CDR1 LGHNA, CDR2 YSLEER. The CDR3 totals 15 residues. CDR3 region: CASSPQTGQPYVQYF. In nucleotides, the CDR3 is TGCGCCAGCAGCCCACAAACGGGACAGCCCTACGTGCAGTACTTC.

V and J are TRBV24-1 and TRBJ2-7, with no clear D. V lost 0 bases, J lost 5 bases, and 10 bases lay in between. The germline V gene has CDR1 KGHDR and CDR2 SFDVKD. The CDR3 length is 14 residues. The CDR3 nucleotides read TGTGCCACCAGTGATTTGTCGAAGTCCCACGAGCAGTACGTC. This encodes CATSDLSKSHEQYV.

This clonotype was recorded a few times. This sequence joins TRBV9 and TRBJ2-7, with D perhaps TRBD1 or TRBD2 (5 bases each). The CDR3 runs to 14 residues. Germline CDR1 is SGDLS and CDR2 is YYNGEE. V was shortened by 4 bases and J by 7 bases, with 18 bases between the two germline ends. The CDR3 DNA reads as TGTGCCAGCAGCCCGACAGCCGGGATAAGTGAGCAGTACTTC. Translated: CASSPTAGISEQYF.

This clonotype showed up just a few times. The V and J genes are TRBV20-1 and TRBJ2-5; 8 bases line up with TRBD2. The CDR3 has 16 amino acids. The V gene end was trimmed by 0 bases and the J gene end by 5 bases; junction bases not matched to a gene: 11. The germline CDR1 and CDR2 sequences are DFQATT and SNEGSKA (reference sequence). The CDR3 loop reads CSARDEWGTRFETQYF. The CDR3 nucleotides read TGCAGTGCTAGAGATGAGTGGGGGACTAGATTCGAGACCCAGTACTTC.

This clonotype was detected many times. CDR3 nucleotide sequence: TGTGCCAGCAGCTTCCCGGGACTAGCGGGAAAGTACAATGAGCAGTTCTTC. This translates into CASSFPGLAGKYNEQFF. The V call is TRBV11-2, the J call TRBJ2-1, with 13 nucleotides matching TRBD2. V lost 3 bases to trimming and J lost 4 bases; unmatched junction nucleotides: 6. CDR3 length: 17 amino acids. Germline CDR1 reads SGHAT; CDR2 reads FQNNGV.

This clonotype was observed at least ten times. V is TRBV6-5 and J is TRBJ2-1; TRBD1 matches at 7 bases. The CDR3 has 11 amino acids. V shed 10 bases, J shed 7 bases, and the junction held 4 bases outside the gene matches. Germline CDR1 MNHEY, CDR2 SVGAGI. The CDR3 DNA sequence: TGTGCCACCCGGACAGGAAATGAGCAGTTCTTC. Translating it yields CATRTGNEQFF.

In this sample, this clonotype turned up a few times. The chain combines TRBV7-9 with TRBJ2-7; 9 positions agree with TRBD1. CDR3 size: 13 residues. Germline trimming cut 4 bases from V and 6 bases from J; bases unmatched to any gene: 4. Germline loops: CDR1 SEHNR, CDR2 FQNEAQ (reference sequence). The CDR3: CASSWTGESEQYV. CDR3 nucleotide sequence: TGTGCCAGCAGCTGGACAGGGGAAAGCGAGCAGTACGTC.

The CDR3 here is CASSTPRTSGRNEQFF. DNA of the CDR3: TGTGCCAGTTCCACCCCCCGGACTAGCGGGAGAAATGAGCAGTTCTTC. The chain joins TRBV9 to TRBJ2-1; 13 positions agree with TRBD2. The J segment lost 7 bases and the V segment lost 8 bases, leaving 12 bases of the junction unmatched. The CDR3 loop spans 16 amino acids. Germline CDR1 reads SGDLS; CDR2 reads YYNGEE.

This clonotype occurred a few times. The chain links TRBV14 to TRBJ2-1, with TRBD2 matching over 10 bases. The CDR3 extends over 16 amino acids. V lost 1 base, J lost 8 bases, and 8 bases stayed unmatched. Germline V lookup: CDR1 SGHDN, CDR2 FVKESK. In DNA form, the CDR3 reads TGTGCCAGCAGCCAAGGTACTAGCGGGACCATCGATGAGCAGTTCTTC. It codes for CASSQGTSGTIDEQFF.

V usage is TRBV14 and J usage is TRBJ1-2; 7 bases are a match to TRBD1. Germline CDR1 reads SGHDN; CDR2 reads FVKESK. The junction had 2 bases not matched to a gene; V was cut back by 1 base and J by 3 bases. This CDR3 spans 14 amino acids. The CDR3 nucleotides are TGTGCCAGCAGCCAAGGAGGGGGCTACTATGGCTACACCTTC. Amino acids: CASSQGGGYYGYTF.

This clonotype appeared many times. The DNA of the CDR3 is TGTGCCAGCAGCTATGGGGGGGAGGGCTACGAGCAGTACTTC. Its translation is CASSYGGEGYEQYF. The gene calls are TRBV12-3 or TRBV12-4 and TRBJ2-7; 7 bases are shared with TRBD2. The CDR3 has 14 amino acids. J lost 3 bases, V lost 6 bases, and 8 bases had no gene match.

This clonotype was found many times. This rearrangement joins TRBV6-1 to TRBJ2-3, with a possible D match to TRBD1 (5 bases). With 4 bases removed from V and 0 bases from J, the gap between germline ends came to 17 bases. Germline lookup yields CDR1 MNHNS and CDR2 SASEGT. The CDR3 contains 17 residues. As DNA, the CDR3 is TGTGCCAGCAGTGGAAAAAGGGGTTATACTAGCACAGATACGCAGTATTTT. It is translated as CASSGKRGYTSTDTQYF.

This clonotype was detected many times. The chain is built from TRBV12-3 or TRBV12-4 and TRBJ2-5, with TRBD2 as a possible D gene (5 bases). V dropped 5 bases and J dropped 5 bases, with 12 bases sitting between them. CDR3 length: 13 amino acids. CDR3 DNA: TGTGCCAGCAGTCCAGGACTGGTGGAGACCCAGTACTTC. Its translation is CASSPGLVETQYF.

The sample holds a few counts of this clonotype. The chain employs TRBV4-1 and TRBJ2-7; 10 bases are a match to TRBD1. CDR1 and CDR2 (germline): MGHRA, YSYEKL. There are 16 residues in the CDR3. V lost 1 base, J lost 3 bases, and 6 bases stayed unmatched. CDR3 in amino acids: CASSQVEGTGVYEQYF. In nucleotides, the CDR3 is TGCGCCAGCAGCCAAGTCGAAGGGACAGGGGTCTACGAGCAGTACTTC.

This clonotype has more than one count but fewer than ten. The chain is built from TRBV6-1 and TRBJ2-7; tentatively, D is TRBD1 (7 bases). The CDR3 extends over 11 amino acids. CDR1 and CDR2 from the germline V gene are MNHNS and SASEGT. V lost 11 bases to trimming and J lost 6 bases, with 14 bases between them. The CDR3 nucleotides read TGTGCCGCGGGACAGATGGGCGAGCAGTACTTC. Amino acids: CAAGQMGEQYF.

In its sample, this clonotype was seen many times. This sequence joins TRBV7-9 and TRBJ1-4; the match to TRBD1 covers 8 bases. V lost 5 bases, J lost 8 bases, and 7 bases stayed unmatched. Germline CDR1 is SEHNR and CDR2 is FQNEAQ (reference sequence). The CDR3 has 14 residues. The CDR3 DNA is TGTGCCAGCAGCCCTTTTGGGACAGGCGAAAAACTGTTTTTT. As protein: CASSPFGTGEKLFF.

The chain has TRBV5-6 and TRBJ2-2; 11 nucleotides agree with TRBD2. This CDR3 has 16 residues. The V segment lost 3 bases and the J segment 3 bases; nucleotides outside the gene matches: 4. CDR1 is SGHDT and CDR2 is YYEEEE in the germline V gene. The CDR3 region has the DNA TGTGCCAGCAGCTCACTAGCGGGAGTGTACACCGGGGAGCTGTTTTTT. Encoded protein: CASSSLAGVYTGELFF.

This clonotype was detected many times. The V call is TRBV29-1, the J call TRBJ2-5; 9 bases agree with TRBD1. Germline CDR1 and CDR2: SQVTM and ANQGSEA. J was trimmed by 6 bases and V by 5 bases; bases with no gene match: 13. The CDR3 extends over 15 amino acids. CDR3 amino acids: CSVSILGTGSQTQYF. CDR3 DNA sequence: TGCAGCGTTTCAATTTTAGGGACAGGGAGTCAGACCCAGTACTTC.

The chain uses TRBV7-2 and TRBJ2-2; 7 bases match TRBD2. J was trimmed by 0 bases and V by 5 bases; bases with no gene match: 6. Germline V lookup: CDR1 SGHTA, CDR2 FQGNSA. The CDR3 is made up of 16 amino acids. The CDR3 loop reads CASSVGTTPNTGELFF. The CDR3 DNA reads as TGTGCCAGCAGCGTCGGGACTACTCCGAACACCGGGGAGCTGTTTTTT.

There are many counts of this clonotype. This rearrangement joins TRBV20-1 to TRBJ2-1, with D possibly being TRBD2 (6 bases). The germline V gene has CDR1 DFQATT and CDR2 SNEGSKA (reference sequence). V shed 5 bases and J shed 0 bases, with 11 bases lying between them. The CDR3 has 14 amino acids. DNA for the CDR3: TGCAGTGCTTGGGACTCGAGCTCCTACAATGAGCAGTTCTTC. Its translation: CSAWDSSSYNEQFF.